The following is a TCR beta chain sequence with its context. Its antigen is undetermined. The primer mix had 60 Vbeta and 13 Jbeta primers. Only in-frame clones appear in the TCRdb table, and some are missing; sequencing was by immunoSEQ multiplex PCR. The repertoire consists of 200,000 or so clones, with approximately 80% occurring once and the leading ten covering approximately 3%. This sample stems from a study of cytomegalovirus exposure and HLA in healthy donors. Study-wide results and caveats: A few chains tied to CMV proved CMV antigen-specific in vitro.

The V gene's germline CDR1 is LGHNA and CDR2 YNFKEQ. V lost 5 bases and J lost 4; bases outside the gene matches: 11. This CDR3 region has 16 residues. Sequencing was performed on PBMCs. This clonotype was obtained from a woman in her thirties in good health and CMV-seronegative. The J gene is TRBJ2-1, the V gene TRBV4-2, with 7 bases fitting TRBD1. CDR3 in DNA: TGTGCCAGCAGCTTAACCGGGACAGAAATATACAATGAGCAGTTCTTC. Translating it yields CASSLTGTEIYNEQFF.